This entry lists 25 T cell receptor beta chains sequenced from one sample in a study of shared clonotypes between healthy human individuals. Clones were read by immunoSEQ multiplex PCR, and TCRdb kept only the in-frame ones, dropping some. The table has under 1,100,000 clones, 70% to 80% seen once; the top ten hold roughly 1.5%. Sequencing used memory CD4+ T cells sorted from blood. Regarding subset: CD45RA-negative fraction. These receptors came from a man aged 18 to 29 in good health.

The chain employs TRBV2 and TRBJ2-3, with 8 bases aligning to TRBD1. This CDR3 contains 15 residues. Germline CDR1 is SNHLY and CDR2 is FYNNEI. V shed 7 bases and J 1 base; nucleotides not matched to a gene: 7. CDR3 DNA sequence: TGTGCCAGCAACCTCGGACAGGGCGGCACAGATACGCAGTATTTT. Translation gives CASNLGQGGTDTQYF. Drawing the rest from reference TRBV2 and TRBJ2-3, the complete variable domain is EPEVTQTPSHQVTQMGQEVILRCVPISNHLYFYWYRQILGQKVEFLVSFYNNEISEKSEIFDDQFSVERPDGSNFTLKIRSTKLEDSAMYFCASNLGQGGTDTQYFGPGTRLTVL.

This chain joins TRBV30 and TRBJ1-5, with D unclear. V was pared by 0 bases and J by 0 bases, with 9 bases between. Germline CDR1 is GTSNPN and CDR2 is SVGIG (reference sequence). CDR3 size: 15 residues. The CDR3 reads CAWSVKEASNQPQHF. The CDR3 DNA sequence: TGTGCCTGGAGTGTCAAGGAGGCTAGCAATCAGCCCCAGCATTTT.

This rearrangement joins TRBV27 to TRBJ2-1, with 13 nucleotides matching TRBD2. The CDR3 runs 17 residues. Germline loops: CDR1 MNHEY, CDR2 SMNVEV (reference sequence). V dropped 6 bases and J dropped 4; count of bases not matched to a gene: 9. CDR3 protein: CASSLPPGLAGYNEQFF. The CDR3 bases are TGTGCCAGCAGCCTACCTCCGGGACTAGCGGGGTACAATGAGCAGTTCTTC.

The DNA for the CDR3 is TGTGCCAGCAGTTTATCCGGGTCGACCTGGGCGAACACTGAAGCTTTCTTT. Encoded protein: CASSLSGSTWANTEAFF. The rearrangement joins TRBV27 to TRBJ1-1; D remains ambiguous. Germline V gene data show CDR1 as MNHEY and CDR2 as SMNVEV (reference sequence). V dropped 0 bases and J dropped 1 base, with 15 bases sitting between them. The CDR3 loop spans 17 amino acids.

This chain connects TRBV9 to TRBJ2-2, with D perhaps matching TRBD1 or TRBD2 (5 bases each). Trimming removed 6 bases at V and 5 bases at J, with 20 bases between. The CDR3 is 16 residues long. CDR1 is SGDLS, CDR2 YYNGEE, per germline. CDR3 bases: TGTGCCAGCATTCTCGACGGGGCGTCGAGGACCGGGGAGCTGTTTTTT. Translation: CASILDGASRTGELFF.

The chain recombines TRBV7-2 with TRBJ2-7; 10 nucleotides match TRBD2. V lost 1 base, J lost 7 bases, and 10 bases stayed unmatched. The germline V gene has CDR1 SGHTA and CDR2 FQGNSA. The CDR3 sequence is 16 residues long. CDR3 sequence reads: CASSLVTGLAAEEQYF. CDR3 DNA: TGTGCCAGCAGCTTAGTTACAGGACTAGCGGCGGAGGAGCAGTACTTC.

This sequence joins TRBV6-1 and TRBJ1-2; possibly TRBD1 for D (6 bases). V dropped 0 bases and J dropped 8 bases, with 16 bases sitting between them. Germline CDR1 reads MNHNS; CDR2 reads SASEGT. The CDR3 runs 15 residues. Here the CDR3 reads CASSEATYRVSGYTF. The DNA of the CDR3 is TGTGCCAGCAGTGAAGCGACCTACAGGGTAAGCGGCTACACCTTC.

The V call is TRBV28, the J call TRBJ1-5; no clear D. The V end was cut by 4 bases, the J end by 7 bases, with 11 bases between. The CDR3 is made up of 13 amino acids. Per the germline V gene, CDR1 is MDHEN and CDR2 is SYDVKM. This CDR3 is CASSSRGGQPQHF. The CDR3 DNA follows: TGTGCCAGCAGTTCCCGAGGAGGCCAGCCCCAGCATTTT.

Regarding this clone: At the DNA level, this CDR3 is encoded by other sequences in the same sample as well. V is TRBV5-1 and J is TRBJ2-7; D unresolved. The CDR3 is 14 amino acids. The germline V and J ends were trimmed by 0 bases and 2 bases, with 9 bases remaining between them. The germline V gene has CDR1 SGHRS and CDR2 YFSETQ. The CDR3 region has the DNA TGCGCCAGCAGCTTGGAGGGCAGTACCTACGAGCAGTACTTC. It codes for CASSLEGSTYEQYF. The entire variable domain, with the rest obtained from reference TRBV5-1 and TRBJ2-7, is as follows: KAGVTQTPRYLIKTRGQQVTLSCSPISGHRSVSWYQQTPGQGLQFLFEYFSETQRNKGNFPGRFSGRQFSNSRSEMNVSTLELGDSALYLCASSLEGSTYEQYFGPGTRLTVT.

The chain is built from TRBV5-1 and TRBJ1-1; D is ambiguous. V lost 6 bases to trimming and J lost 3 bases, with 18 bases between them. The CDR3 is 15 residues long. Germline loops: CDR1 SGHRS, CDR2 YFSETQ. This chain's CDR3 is CASKGNGQRDTEAFF. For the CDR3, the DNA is TGCGCCAGCAAGGGAAATGGGCAGAGGGACACTGAAGCTTTCTTT.

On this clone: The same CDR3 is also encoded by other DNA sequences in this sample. The CDR3: CASSLVTPNTGELFF. CDR3 DNA sequence: TGCGCCAGCAGCTTGGTGACACCGAACACCGGGGAGCTGTTTTTT. This chain links TRBV5-1 with TRBJ2-2; D not certain. The CDR3 runs to 15 residues. In germline, CDR1 is SGHRS, CDR2 YFSETQ. Deletions cut 0 bases from V and 0 bases from J, with 6 bases between.

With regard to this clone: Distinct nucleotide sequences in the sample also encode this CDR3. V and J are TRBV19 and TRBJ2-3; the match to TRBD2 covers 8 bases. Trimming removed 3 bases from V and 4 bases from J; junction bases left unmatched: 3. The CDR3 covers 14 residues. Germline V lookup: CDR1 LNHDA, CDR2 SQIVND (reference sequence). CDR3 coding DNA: TGTGCCAGTAGTATCCCGGGGGGGCCAGATACGCAGTATTTT. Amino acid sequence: CASSIPGGPDTQYF.

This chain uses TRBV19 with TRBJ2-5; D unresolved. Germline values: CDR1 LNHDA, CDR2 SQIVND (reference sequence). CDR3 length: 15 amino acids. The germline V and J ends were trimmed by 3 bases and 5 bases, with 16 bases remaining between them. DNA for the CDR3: TGTGCCAGTAGTATTTCATCGAAACTGGGGGAGACCCAGTACTTC. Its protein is CASSISSKLGETQYF.

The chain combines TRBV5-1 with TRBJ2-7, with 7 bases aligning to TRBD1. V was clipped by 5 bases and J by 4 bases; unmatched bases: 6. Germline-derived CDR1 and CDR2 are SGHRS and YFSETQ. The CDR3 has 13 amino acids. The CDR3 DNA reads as TGCGCCAGCAGACGGACAGGCGCTTACGAGCAGTACTTC. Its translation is CASRRTGAYEQYF.

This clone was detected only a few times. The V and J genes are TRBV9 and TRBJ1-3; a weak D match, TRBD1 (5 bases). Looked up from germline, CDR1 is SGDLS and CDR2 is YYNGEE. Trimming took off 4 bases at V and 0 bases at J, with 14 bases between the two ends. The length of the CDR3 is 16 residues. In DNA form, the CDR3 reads TGTGCCAGCAGCCCCATGGGGGGGAGCTCTGGAAACACCATATATTTT. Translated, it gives CASSPMGGSSGNTIYF.

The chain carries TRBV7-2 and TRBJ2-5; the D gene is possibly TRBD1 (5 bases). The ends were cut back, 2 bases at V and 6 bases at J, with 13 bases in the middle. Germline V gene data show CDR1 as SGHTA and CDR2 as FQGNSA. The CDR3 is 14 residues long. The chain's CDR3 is CASSLQGAVQTQYF. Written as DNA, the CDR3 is TGTGCCAGCAGCTTACAGGGTGCCGTGCAGACCCAGTACTTC.

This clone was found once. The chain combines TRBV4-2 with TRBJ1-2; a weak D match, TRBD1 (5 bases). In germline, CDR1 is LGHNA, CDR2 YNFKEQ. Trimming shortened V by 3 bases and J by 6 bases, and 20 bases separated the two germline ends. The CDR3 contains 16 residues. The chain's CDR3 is CASSQEGVGSPDGYTF. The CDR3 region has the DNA TGTGCCAGCAGCCAGGAAGGGGTCGGCAGCCCCGATGGCTACACCTTC.

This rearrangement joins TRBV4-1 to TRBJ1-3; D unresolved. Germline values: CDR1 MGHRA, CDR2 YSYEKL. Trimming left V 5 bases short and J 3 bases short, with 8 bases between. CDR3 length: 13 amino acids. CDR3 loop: CASSGVIGNTIYF. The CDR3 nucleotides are TGCGCCAGCAGCGGGGTAATTGGAAACACCATATATTTT.

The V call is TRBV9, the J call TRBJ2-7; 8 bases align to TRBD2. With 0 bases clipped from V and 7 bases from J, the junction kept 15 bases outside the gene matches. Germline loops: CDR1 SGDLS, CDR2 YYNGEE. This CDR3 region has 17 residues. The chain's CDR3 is CASSVGEGSGSMGEQYF. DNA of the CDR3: TGTGCCAGCAGCGTAGGGGAGGGGAGCGGGAGCATGGGAGAGCAGTACTTC.

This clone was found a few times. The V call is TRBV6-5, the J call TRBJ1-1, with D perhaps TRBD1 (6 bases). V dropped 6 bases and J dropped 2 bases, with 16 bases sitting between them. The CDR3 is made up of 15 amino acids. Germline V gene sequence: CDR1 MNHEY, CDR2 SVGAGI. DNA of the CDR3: TGTGCCAGCAGGGGACAAAGACAGGCTAACACTGAAGCTTTCTTT. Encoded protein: CASRGQRQANTEAFF.

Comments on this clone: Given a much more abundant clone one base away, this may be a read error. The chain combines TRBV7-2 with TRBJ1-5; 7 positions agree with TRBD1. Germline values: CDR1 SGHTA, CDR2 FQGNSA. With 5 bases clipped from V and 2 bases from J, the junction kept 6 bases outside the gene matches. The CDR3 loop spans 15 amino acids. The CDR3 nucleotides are TGTGCCAGCAGCAACCAGGGGGTCGGCAATCAGCCCCAGCATTTT. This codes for CASSNQGVGNQPQHF.

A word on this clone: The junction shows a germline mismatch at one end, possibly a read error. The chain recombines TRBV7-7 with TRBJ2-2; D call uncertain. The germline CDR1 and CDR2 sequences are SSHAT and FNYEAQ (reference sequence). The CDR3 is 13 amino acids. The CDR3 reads CASSLARDGELFF. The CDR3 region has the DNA TGTGCTAGCAGCTTAGCTCGAGATGGGGAGCTGTTTTTT.

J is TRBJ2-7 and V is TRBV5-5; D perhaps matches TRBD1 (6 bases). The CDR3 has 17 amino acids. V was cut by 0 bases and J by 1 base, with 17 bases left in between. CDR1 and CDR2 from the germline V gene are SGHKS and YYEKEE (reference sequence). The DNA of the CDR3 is TGTGCCAGCAGCTTGGCGTCCGGACAGTTCGTTTCCTACGAGCAGTACTTC. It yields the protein CASSLASGQFVSYEQYF.

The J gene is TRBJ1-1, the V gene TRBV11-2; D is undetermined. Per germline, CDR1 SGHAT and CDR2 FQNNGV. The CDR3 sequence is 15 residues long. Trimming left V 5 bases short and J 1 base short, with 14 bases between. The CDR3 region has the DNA TGTGCCAGCAGCCGCCTCGTGACACCGAACACTGAAGCTTTCTTT. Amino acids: CASSRLVTPNTEAFF.

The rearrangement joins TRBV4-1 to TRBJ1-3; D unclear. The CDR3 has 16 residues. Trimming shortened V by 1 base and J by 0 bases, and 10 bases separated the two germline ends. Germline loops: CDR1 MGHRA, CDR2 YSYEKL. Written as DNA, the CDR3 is TGCGCCAGCAGCCAAGGGGCGGCCCTCTCTGGAAACACCATATATTTT. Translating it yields CASSQGAALSGNTIYF.